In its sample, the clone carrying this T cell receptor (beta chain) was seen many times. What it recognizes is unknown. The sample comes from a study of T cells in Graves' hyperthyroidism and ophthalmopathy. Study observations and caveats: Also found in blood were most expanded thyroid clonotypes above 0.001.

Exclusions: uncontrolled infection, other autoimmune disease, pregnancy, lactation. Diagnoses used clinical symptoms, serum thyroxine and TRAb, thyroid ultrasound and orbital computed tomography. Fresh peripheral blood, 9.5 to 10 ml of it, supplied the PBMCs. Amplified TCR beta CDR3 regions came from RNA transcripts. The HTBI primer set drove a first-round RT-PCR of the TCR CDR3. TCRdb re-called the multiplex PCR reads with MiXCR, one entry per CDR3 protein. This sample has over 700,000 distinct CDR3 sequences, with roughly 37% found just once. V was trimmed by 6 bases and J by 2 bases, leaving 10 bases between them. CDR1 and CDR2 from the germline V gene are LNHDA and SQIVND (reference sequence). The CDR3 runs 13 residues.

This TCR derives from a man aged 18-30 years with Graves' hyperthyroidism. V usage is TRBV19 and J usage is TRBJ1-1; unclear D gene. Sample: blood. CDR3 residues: CASSNYGNTEAFF. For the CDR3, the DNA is TGTGCCAGTAGCAATTACGGTAACACTGAAGCTTTCTTT.